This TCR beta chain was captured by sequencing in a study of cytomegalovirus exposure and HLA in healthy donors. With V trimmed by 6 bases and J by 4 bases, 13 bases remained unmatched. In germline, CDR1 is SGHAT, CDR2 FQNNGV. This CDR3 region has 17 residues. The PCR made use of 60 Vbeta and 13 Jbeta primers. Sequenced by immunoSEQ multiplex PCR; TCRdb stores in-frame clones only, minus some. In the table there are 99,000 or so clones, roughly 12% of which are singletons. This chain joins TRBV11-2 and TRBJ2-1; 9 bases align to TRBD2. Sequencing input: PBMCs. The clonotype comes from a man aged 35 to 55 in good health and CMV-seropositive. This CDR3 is CASRKGSAGGSYNEQFF. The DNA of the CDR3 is TGTGCCAGCAGGAAGGGGTCAGCGGGAGGATCTTACAATGAGCAGTTCTTC.